These T cell receptor beta chains were read from a single sample in a study of shared clonotypes between healthy human individuals. TCRdb keeps only in-frame clones here, not all; method: immunoSEQ multiplex PCR. The data show 2 million to 2.5 million clones, more than 90% seen once. Input material: naive CD4+ T cells sorted from blood. The receptors were sampled from a man aged 18 to 30 in good health. Each CDR3 is given with its conserved first and last residue. A D gene is named only where the DNA matches it firmly. Not all rows give a size; the values are once, few, many and, for expanded clones, a class.

DNA	CDR3	size	J	length	V	D
TGTGCCAGCAGCTTCCCTCGGGCCAACTATGGCTACACCTTC	CASSFPRANYGYTF	-	TRBJ1-2	14	TRBV5-5	-
TGTGCCAGCAGCTCTGGACAGGGGGCTGAGGGCTACACCTTC	CASSSGQGAEGYTF	-	TRBJ1-2	14	TRBV7-9	TRBD1
TGCGCCAGCAGTGAGTCTCGCCCTAGCTGGACCGGGGAGCTGTTTTTT	CASSESRPSWTGELFF	once	TRBJ2-2	16	TRBV10-1	-
TGTGCCAGCAGTTACTATGCGGGAGGTGGCGAGCAGTACTTC	CASSYYAGGGEQYF	once	TRBJ2-7	14	TRBV6-6	TRBD2
TGTGCCAGCAGCTCCCCACAGCCAGCGAACACCGGGGAGCTGTTTTTT	CASSSPQPANTGELFF	-	TRBJ2-2	16	TRBV11-2	-
TGCAGTGCTTTCGGGCGGGGAGGCTACACCTTC	CSAFGRGGYTF	-	TRBJ1-2	11	TRBV20-1	-
TGTGCCAGCAACAAAGGACAGCCGAAACCCGGCGGGGAGCTGTTTTTT	CASNKGQPKPGGELFF	-	TRBJ2-2	16	TRBV5-5	-
TGTGCCAGTAGTACAAAAGCGGGAGACCTCTACGAGCAGTACTTC	CASSTKAGDLYEQYF	few	TRBJ2-7	15	TRBV19	TRBD2
TGTGCCATCAGGGGACTAGCGGAGAACACAGATACGCAGTATTTT	CAIRGLAENTDTQYF	-	TRBJ2-3	15	TRBV10-3	TRBD2
TGTGCCAGCAGTCGGACAGCTTATGGCTACACCTTC	CASSRTAYGYTF	once	TRBJ1-2	12	TRBV6-6	-
TGTGCCAGTCGCAGGGAGGGGACAGATACGCAGTATTTT	CASRREGTDTQYF	-	TRBJ2-3	13	TRBV2	TRBD2
TGTGCCAGCAGCTCGGATGGACTAGCGGGGGAGAATGAGCAGTTCTTC	CASSSDGLAGENEQFF	-	TRBJ2-1	16	TRBV7-3	TRBD2